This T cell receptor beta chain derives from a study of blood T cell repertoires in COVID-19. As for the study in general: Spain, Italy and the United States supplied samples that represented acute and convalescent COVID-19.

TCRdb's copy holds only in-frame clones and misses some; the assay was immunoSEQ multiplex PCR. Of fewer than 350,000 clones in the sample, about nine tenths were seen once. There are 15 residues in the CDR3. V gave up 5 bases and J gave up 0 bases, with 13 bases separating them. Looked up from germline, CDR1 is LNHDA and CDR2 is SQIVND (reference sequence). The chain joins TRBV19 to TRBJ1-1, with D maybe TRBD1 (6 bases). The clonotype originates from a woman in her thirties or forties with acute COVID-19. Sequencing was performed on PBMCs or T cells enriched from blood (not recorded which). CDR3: CASSHDRSLNTEAFF. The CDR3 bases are TGTGCCAGTAGTCATGACAGGAGCCTGAACACTGAAGCTTTCTTT.